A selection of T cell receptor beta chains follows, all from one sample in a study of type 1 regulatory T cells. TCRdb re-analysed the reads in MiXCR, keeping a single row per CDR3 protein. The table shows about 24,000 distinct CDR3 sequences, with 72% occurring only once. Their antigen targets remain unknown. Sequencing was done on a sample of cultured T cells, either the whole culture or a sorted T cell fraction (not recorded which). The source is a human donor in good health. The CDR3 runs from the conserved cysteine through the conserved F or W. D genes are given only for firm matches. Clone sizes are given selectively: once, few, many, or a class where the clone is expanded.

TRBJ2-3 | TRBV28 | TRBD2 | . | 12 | TGTGCCAGCAGGGGAGGGTCAGATACGCAGTATTTT | CASRGGSDTQYF
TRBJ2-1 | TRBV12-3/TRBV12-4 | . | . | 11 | TGTGCCAGCAGTTTCGCGAATGAGCAGTTCTTC | CASSFANEQFF
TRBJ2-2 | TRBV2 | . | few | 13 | TGTGCCAGCATCGGGGAGAACACCGGGGAGCTGTTTTTT | CASIGENTGELFF
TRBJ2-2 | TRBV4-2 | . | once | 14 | TGTGCCAGCAGCCAAGAGGGGAACACCGGGGAGCTGTTTTTT | CASSQEGNTGELFF
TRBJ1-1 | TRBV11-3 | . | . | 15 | TGTGCCAGCAGCTTCGGCGCAGGGAGGAACACTGAAGCTTTCTTT | CASSFGAGRNTEAFF
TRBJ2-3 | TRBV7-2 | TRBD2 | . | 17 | TGTGCCAGCAGCTTAAAGACTAGCGGGTCCTTCACAGATACGCAGTATTTT | CASSLKTSGSFTDTQYF
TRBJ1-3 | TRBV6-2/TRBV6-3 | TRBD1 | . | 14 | TGTGCCAGCAGCGACCGGGACAGAGGAAACACCATATATTTT | CASSDRDRGNTIYF
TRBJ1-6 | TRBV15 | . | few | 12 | TGTGCCACCAGCGACGGATCTTCACCCCTCCACTTT | CATSDGSSPLHF
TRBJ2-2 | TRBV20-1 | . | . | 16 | TGCAGTGCCGTTTGGGTTGGTAAACAAAACACCGGGGAGCTGTTTTTT | CSAVWVGKQNTGELFF
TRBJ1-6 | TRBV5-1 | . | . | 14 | TGCGCCAGCAGCGTCCGGGACGGACCGTTTGCCCTCCACTTT | CASSVRDGPFALHF
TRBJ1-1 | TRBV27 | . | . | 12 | TGTGCCAGCAGTTTCAGGGGTTCTGAAGCTTTCTTT | CASSFRGSEAFF
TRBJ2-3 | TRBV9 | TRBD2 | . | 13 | TGTGCCACTAGCGGGGGGGCCTCGGATACGCAGTATTTT | CATSGGASDTQYF
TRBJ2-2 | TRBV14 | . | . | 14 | TGTGCCAGCAGCCAGCCACAGGGACCCGGGGAGCTGTTTTTT | CASSQPQGPGELFF
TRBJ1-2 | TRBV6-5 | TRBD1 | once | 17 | TGTGCCAGCAGTTACTCGCGGGGTGGACAGGGACCCTATGGCTACACCTTC | CASSYSRGGQGPYGYTF
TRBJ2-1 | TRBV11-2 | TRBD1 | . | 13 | TGTGCCAGCAGCCCCGCGTCAAGGGGGCAGCAGTTCTTC | CASSPASRGQQFF
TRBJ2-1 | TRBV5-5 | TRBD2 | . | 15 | TGTGCCAGCAGCTTGCTTGCGGGGGGGGAGAATGAGCAGTTCTTC | CASSLLAGGENEQFF
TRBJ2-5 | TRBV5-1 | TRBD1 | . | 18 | TGCGCCAGCAGCTTGGCGTTAACCGGGACAGGGCGGGGAGAGACCCAGTACTTC | CASSLALTGTGRGETQYF
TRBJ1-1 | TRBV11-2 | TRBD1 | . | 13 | TGTGCCAGCAGCTTAGACAGGGGGACTGAAGCTTTCTTT | CASSLDRGTEAFF
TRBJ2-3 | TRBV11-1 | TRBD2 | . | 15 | TGTGCCAGCACCTGGGGACTAGCGGGCACAGATACGCAGTATTTT | CASTWGLAGTDTQYF
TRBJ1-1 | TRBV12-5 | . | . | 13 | TGTGCTAGTGGTTTGTTAGGGAACACTGAAGCTTTCTTT | CASGLLGNTEAFF
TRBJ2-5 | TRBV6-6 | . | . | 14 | TGTGCCAGCAGATTATCGGGTGGGTTGGAGACCCAGTACTTC | CASRLSGGLETQYF
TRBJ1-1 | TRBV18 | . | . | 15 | TGTGCCAGCGTCCCAGAGCAGGGGCGAAACACTGAAGCTTTCTTT | CASVPEQGRNTEAFF
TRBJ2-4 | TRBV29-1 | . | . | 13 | TGCAGCGTTGAAGATCGTGGTAGCGACATTCAGTACTTC | CSVEDRGSDIQYF
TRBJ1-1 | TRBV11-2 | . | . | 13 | TGTGCCAGCAGCTTTCTCCAGAACACTGAAGCTTTCTTT | CASSFLQNTEAFF
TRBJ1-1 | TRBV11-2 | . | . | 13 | TGTGCCAGCAGCTTAGATCGCTTGGAATGGGCTTTCTTT | CASSLDRLEWAFF
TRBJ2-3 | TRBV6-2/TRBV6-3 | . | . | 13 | TGTGCCAGCAGCTTAGCAGACACAGATACGCAGTATTTT | CASSLADTDTQYF
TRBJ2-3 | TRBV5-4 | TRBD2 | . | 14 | TGTGCCAGCCGGTCCGGGACTAGCGGAGAACGGCCACATTTT | CASRSGTSGERPHF
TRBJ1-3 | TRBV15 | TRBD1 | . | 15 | TGTGCCACCAGCTATGGACCGGGACAGGGAAACACCATATATTTT | CATSYGPGQGNTIYF
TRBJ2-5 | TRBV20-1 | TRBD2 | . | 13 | TGCAGTGCTAGAGAGGGACTAGTTGAGACCCAGTACTTC | CSAREGLVETQYF
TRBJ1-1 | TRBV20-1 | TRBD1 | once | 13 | TGCAGTGCTAGAGCCGACAGGGTCACTGAAGCTTTCTTT | CSARADRVTEAFF
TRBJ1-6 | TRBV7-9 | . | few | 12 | TGTGCCAGCAGCCACGATGATTCACCCCTCCACTTT | CASSHDDSPLHF
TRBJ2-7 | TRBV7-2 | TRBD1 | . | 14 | TGTGCCAGCAGCCCGGGGACAGGCTCCTACGAGCAGTACTTC | CASSPGTGSYEQYF
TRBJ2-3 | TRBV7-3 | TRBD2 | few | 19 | TGTGCCAGCAGCTTAAAAGGCGGTCGCGGGGGGGCCGTGGCAGATACGCAGTATTTT | CASSLKGGRGGAVADTQYF
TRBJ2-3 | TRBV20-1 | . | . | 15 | TGCAGTGCTCCACCCCAGGGTGTTAGCACAGATACGCAGTATTTT | CSAPPQGVSTDTQYF
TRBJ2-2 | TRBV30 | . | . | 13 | TGTGCCTGGAACTCCTTGGGGGGGGGCGGGCTGTTTTTT | CAWNSLGGGGLFF
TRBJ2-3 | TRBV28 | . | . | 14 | TGTGCCAGCAGTTTGGGGACGGTCACAGATACGCAGTATTTT | CASSLGTVTDTQYF
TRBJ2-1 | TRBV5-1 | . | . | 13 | TGCGCCAGCAGCTTGGTAGGGGACAATGAGCAGTTCTTC | CASSLVGDNEQFF
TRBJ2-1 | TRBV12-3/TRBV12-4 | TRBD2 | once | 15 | TGTGCCAGCAGTTTCGGACTAGCGGGGGAACCAGGGCAGTTCTTC | CASSFGLAGEPGQFF
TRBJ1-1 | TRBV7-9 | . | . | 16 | TGTGCCAGCAGCTATCACGCCGCTGGTGACGCCCAACGGGCTTTCTTT | CASSYHAAGDAQRAFF
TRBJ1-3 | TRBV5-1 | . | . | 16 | TGCGCCAGCAGCTTATTTGGCAGCAACTCTGGAAACACCATATATTTT | CASSLFGSNSGNTIYF
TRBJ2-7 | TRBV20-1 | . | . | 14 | TGCAGTGCTAAGCCCGACTCCACAAGGAACGAGCAGTACTTC | CSAKPDSTRNEQYF
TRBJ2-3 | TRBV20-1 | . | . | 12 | TGCAGTGCTCCCGACCGGACAGATACGCAGTATTTT | CSAPDRTDTQYF
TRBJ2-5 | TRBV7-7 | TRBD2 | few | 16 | TGTGCTAGCAGCAGAGGACTAGCGGGGGGACAAGAGACCCAGTACTTC | CASSRGLAGGQETQYF
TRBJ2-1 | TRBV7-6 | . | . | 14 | TGTGCCAGCAGCTTAGGCGCTAGTATCGGTGAGCAGTTCTTC | CASSLGASIGEQFF
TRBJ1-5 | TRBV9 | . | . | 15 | TGTGCCAGCAGCCAACAGGGCTACGGCAATCAGCCCCAGCATTTT | CASSQQGYGNQPQHF
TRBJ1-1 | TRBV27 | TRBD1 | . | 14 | TGTGCCAGCAGTCCACAGGGGGGCCGAGGTGAAGCTTTCTTT | CASSPQGGRGEAFF
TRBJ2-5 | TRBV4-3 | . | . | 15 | TGCGCCAGCAGCCAATCGCAGGGGTTGACAGAGACCCAGTACTTC | CASSQSQGLTETQYF
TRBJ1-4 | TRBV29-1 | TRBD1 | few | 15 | TGCAGCGTTTCAGGGGGCTTTGCAACTAATGAAAAACTGTTTTTT | CSVSGGFATNEKLFF